Sequencing of this TCR beta chain was carried out in a study of shared clonotypes between healthy human individuals. General study points: Sampling used blood alone; tissue repertoires probably differ. Naive subsets tended to show greater estimated richness than memory subsets. The genetic and exposure-history diversity represented was limited by few donors.

As for this clone: Its specificity is not known.

The V gene's germline CDR1 is SQVTM and CDR2 ANQGSEA. V shed 6 bases and J 8 bases; nucleotides not matched to a gene: 9. The CDR3 is 13 amino acids. Some clones are missing from TCRdb's copy, which holds only in-frame ones; the method was immunoSEQ multiplex PCR. The data show 2 million to 2.5 million clones, approximately 95% seen once. This receptor was identified in a man aged 18 to 29 in good health. V gene TRBV29-1 combines with J gene TRBJ1-2, with 10 positions matching TRBD1. Sequencing was carried out using naive CD4+ T cells sorted from blood. The subset denotes: CD45RA+ positively selected. The CDR3 region is CSVPGQGSWGYTF. In DNA, the CDR3 is TGCAGCGTCCCGGGACAGGGGTCATGGGGCTACACCTTC.